This T cell receptor (beta chain) was sequenced in a study of control samples from healthy donors and cancer patients. The ends were cut back, 2 bases at V and 5 bases at J, with 10 bases in the middle. Looked up from germline, CDR1 is SGHDT and CDR2 is YYEEEE. This CDR3 has 13 amino acids. The method was immunoSEQ multiplex PCR; TCRdb's version includes in-frame clones alone and lacks a portion of them. Among about 120,000 clones listed, approximately 90% were seen once. The sample comprised blood. The receptor was isolated from a man between 25 and 39 years old in good health. This rearrangement joins TRBV5-6 to TRBJ1-1; maybe TRBD1 (5 bases). As DNA, the CDR3 is TGTGCCAGCAGCTTATGGTGGGGGACTGAAGCTTTCTTT. Its translation: CASSLWWGTEAFF. Together with reference TRBV5-6 and TRBJ1-1, the CDR3 gives the full variable domain: DAGVTQSPTHLIKTRGQQVTLRCSPKSGHDTVSWYQQALGQGPQFIFQYYEEEERQRGNFPDRFSGHQFPNYSSELNVNALLLGDSALYLCASSLWWGTEAFFGQGTRLTVV.